The rows below give T cell receptor beta chains drawn from one sample of a study of identical twins. TCRdb used MiXCR to reprocess the 5' RACE reads, holding one entry per CDR3 protein. The sample includes some 1,600,000 distinct CDR3 sequences, roughly 35% of them seen just once. Sequencing used cord blood. The receptors originated from a newborn girl in good health. The CDR3 runs from the conserved cysteine through the conserved F or W. A D gene is named only where the DNA matches it firmly. A row's size may be missing; if present it is once, few, many or a size class.

V gene	J gene	D gene	clone size	CDR3 DNA	CDR3 protein
TRBV20-1	TRBJ1-1	-	-	TGCAGTGCCCCGGGGTTTCGGACCAACACTGAAGCTTTCTTT	CSAPGFRTNTEAFF
TRBV10-3	TRBJ2-2	-	few	TGTGCCATCAGTGAGTGGACTAAAAACACCGGGGAGCTGTTTTTT	CAISEWTKNTGELFF
TRBV20-1	TRBJ2-5	TRBD2	-	TGCAGTAGGGGACTAGCGGGAGGGCCATTAGAGACCCAGTACTTC	CSRGLAGGPLETQYF
TRBV24-1	TRBJ2-7	TRBD1	-	TGTGCCACCAGTGACACCCGGGACAGCTCCTACAATGAGCAGTACTTC	CATSDTRDSSYNEQYF
TRBV29-1	TRBJ1-5	-	few	TGCAGCGTTGAGTCTAGGGGCCAGCCCCAGCATTTT	CSVESRGQPQHF
TRBV5-4	TRBJ2-1	TRBD2	few	TGTGCCAGCAGCCCGCCGACTAGCGTTCGTGAGCAGTTCTTC	CASSPPTSVREQFF
TRBV4-1	TRBJ1-6	-	few	TGCGCCAGCAGCCAAGAAGTCCCCGTCAATTCACCCCTCCACTTT	CASSQEVPVNSPLHF
TRBV28	TRBJ2-3	-	-	TGTGCCAGCCTCCGGAGGGGTAGCACAGATACGCAGTATTTT	CASLRRGSTDTQYF
TRBV7-2	TRBJ1-1	-	few	TGTGCCAGCAGCTTAGTGGGTTTCGGGGCTTTCTTT	CASSLVGFGAFF
TRBV5-6	TRBJ1-4	-	-	TGTGCCAGCAGCTTCCGAGGGTGGGCTTCTAATGAAAAACTGTTTTTT	CASSFRGWASNEKLFF
TRBV2	TRBJ1-2	-	-	TGTGCCAGCCCGGGGCGGGAGGGCTACACCTTC	CASPGREGYTF
TRBV7-6	TRBJ2-7	TRBD2	-	TGTGCCAGCAGCTTAGGGTCGACTAGCGTTGGACCCTACGAGCAGTACTTC	CASSLGSTSVGPYEQYF
TRBV4-2	TRBJ2-7	-	few	TGTGCCAGCAGCCAGGGGGGGGACAGATTCTACGAGCAGTACTTC	CASSQGGDRFYEQYF
TRBV5-5	TRBJ1-1	TRBD1	-	TGTGCCAGCAGCTTGTTTGGTTCAGGGGGTGGATCTGAAGCTTTCTTT	CASSLFGSGGGSEAFF
TRBV20-1	TRBJ1-6	TRBD1	once	TGCAGTGCTATCGGCAGGGGGCGTTTTAATTCACCCCTCCACTTT	CSAIGRGRFNSPLHF
TRBV20-1	TRBJ1-2	-	-	TGCAGTGCTCCTAAAGACAGGACTAACTATGGCTACACCTTC	CSAPKDRTNYGYTF
TRBV4-2	TRBJ2-2	-	few	TGTGCCAGCAGCCGACCCGGGACGTTGAACACCGGGGAGCTGTTTTTT	CASSRPGTLNTGELFF
TRBV12-3/TRBV12-4	TRBJ1-1	-	few	TGTGCCAGCACCAGTCGACTCGGTGGGGAAGCTTTCTTT	CASTSRLGGEAFF
TRBV6-1	TRBJ2-3	-	-	TGTGCCAGTAAGGAAAGGGGGGATAGTACGCAGTATTTT	CASKERGDSTQYF
TRBV5-8	TRBJ2-1	-	-	TGTGCCAGCAGCCTTAATTGGATTGTCAATGAGCAGTTCTTC	CASSLNWIVNEQFF
TRBV30	TRBJ2-7	TRBD2	-	TGTGCCTGGAGTGTCCTCCGGGGACTAGCGGCCACCTACGAGCAGTACTTC	CAWSVLRGLAATYEQYF
TRBV28	TRBJ2-1	TRBD1	few	TGTGCCAGCAGTTTATCGGACAGGACCCTCTACAATGAGCAGTTCTTC	CASSLSDRTLYNEQFF
TRBV28	TRBJ2-1	TRBD2	-	TGTGCCAGCAATTTGGCGGGAGGGCCGCATGAGCAGTTCTTC	CASNLAGGPHEQFF
TRBV29-1	TRBJ2-2	-	-	TGCAGCGTTGTTTGGGTGGGCCGGATCGCGAACACCGGGGAGCTGTTTTTT	CSVVWVGRIANTGELFF
TRBV6-1	TRBJ1-2	-	-	TGTGCCAGCAGGGGAGGGAAGGGCTATGGCTACACCTTC	CASRGGKGYGYTF
TRBV20-1	TRBJ1-3	TRBD1	few	TGCAGTGCTAGAGTCCGGGACAGCTCTGGAAACACCATATATTTT	CSARVRDSSGNTIYF
TRBV20-1	TRBJ2-1	-	-	TGCAGTGCTAGATCTACCCGCTCCTACAATGGGCAGTTCTTC	CSARSTRSYNGQFF
TRBV3-1	TRBJ1-1	-	-	TGTGCCAGCAGCCGGGTAGGGGGCACTGAAGCTTTCTTT	CASSRVGGTEAFF
TRBV15	TRBJ2-5	TRBD2	few	TGTGCCACCAGCAGAGATCTAGCGGGACGCCAAGAGACCCAGTACTTC	CATSRDLAGRQETQYF
TRBV18	TRBJ2-5	-	-	TGTGCCAGCTCACCACCGGCGAGAGCTCGAGACTGGCATAGAGAGACCCAGTACTTC	CASSPPARARDWHRETQYF
TRBV20-1	TRBJ2-5	TRBD2	-	TGCAGTGCTAGGCTAGCGGGAAGAGAGCAGTACTTC	CSARLAGREQYF
TRBV21-1	TRBJ2-1	-	few	TGTGCCAGCCCGGACAGGGGTAACAATGAGCAGTTCTTC	CASPDRGNNEQFF
TRBV20-1	TRBJ2-5	TRBD1	few	TGCAGTGCTAGAGTTCCCCTCAGGACAGGTTATTTCCAAGAGACCCAGTACTTC	CSARVPLRTGYFQETQYF
TRBV27	TRBJ2-7	TRBD1	-	TGTGCCAGCAGTTTCCGGACAGGGGCGGACGAGCAGTACTTC	CASSFRTGADEQYF
TRBV4-2	TRBJ2-7	TRBD1	-	TGTGCCAGCAGCCAAGGGCAGGGGGCCCCCTACGAGCAGTACTTC	CASSQGQGAPYEQYF
TRBV5-1	TRBJ2-1	-	many	TGTGCCAGCAGTTTAGGGGCAGGGGCCTACAATGAGCAGTTCTTC	CASSLGAGAYNEQFF
TRBV19	TRBJ2-1	-	-	TGTGCCAGTAAAGATCCCCACAATGAGCAGTTCTTC	CASKDPHNEQFF
TRBV12-3/TRBV12-4	TRBJ2-7	-	many	TGTGCCAGCAGTCCCCGGGAGCGATCCTACGAGCAGTACTTC	CASSPRERSYEQYF
TRBV10-3	TRBJ2-3	-	many	TGTGCCATCAGTGAGGGGGTAGAAACAGATACGCAGTATTTT	CAISEGVETDTQYF
TRBV28	TRBJ2-1	-	-	TGTGCCAGCAGCTTACCGGTAGGGGACCTTTATAATGAGCAGTTCTTC	CASSLPVGDLYNEQFF
TRBV4-1	TRBJ2-3	TRBD2	few	TGCGCCAGCAGCCAAGATGGCCTAGCGGGAGTGGGAGATACGCAGTATTTT	CASSQDGLAGVGDTQYF
TRBV4-2	TRBJ1-5	-	few	TGTGCCAGCAGCCATCACCGGGACAGCAATCAGCCCCAGCATTTT	CASSHHRDSNQPQHF
TRBV28	TRBJ1-5	-	-	TGTGCCAGCAGTTCGGAGGCCTTAAATCGCCAGCCCCAGCATTTT	CASSSEALNRQPQHF
TRBV5-1	TRBJ2-2	-	-	TGCGCCAGCGGGGTCCACACCGGGGAGCTGTTTTTT	CASGVHTGELFF
TRBV11-2	TRBJ2-4	TRBD2	-	TGTGCCAGCAGCCCCCTCAGCGGGGGAAAAAACATTCAGTACTTC	CASSPLSGGKNIQYF